This T cell receptor (beta chain) was recorded in a study of blood T cell repertoires in COVID-19 (dated by TCRdb to about 2020). With regard to the full study: Collaborator samples came from the United States, Italy and Spain and covered acute and convalescent phases of COVID-19. Nearly every sample came with metadata listing a de-identified subject ID, COVID-19 status, age in years and sex. The repertoires were released in a freely available public database intended as a resource for research on the immune response to SARS-CoV-2. The prospective study material was composed of cDNA or gDNA derived from T cells, B-cell-depleted T cells, or PBMCs. Subjects who had been exposed to COVID-19, were actively infected with it, or had recovered from it provided the deeply sampled blood TCRbeta repertoires that made up the dataset. Samples were obtained from the ongoing ImmuneRACE study (first 160 participants) and from 1,254 subjects provided by 6 global collaborators. Where available, HLA class I and class II types were obtained from metadata supplied by the sample provider rather than from assay-based typing.

As to this clone: Its antigen is currently not known. Per-base quality was not reported, and no clone a single base away is much larger than it.

One collaborating source in Seattle enrolled patients while the patients were actively infected and followed the patients over time throughout the course of disease. Whole blood was collected in K2EDTA tubes by collaborating institutions according to the institutions' own protocols. For TCRbeta analysis, collaborators shipped samples in one of three forms: frozen whole blood, isolated PBMCs, or DNA extracted from either of those sample types. Results and caveats for the whole study, not just this receptor: The quantity of clinical and demographic metadata differed by source and by participant and was supplied without curation.

Counted from cysteine to phenylalanine, this CDR3 has 12 amino acids. Only the CDR3 DNA stays, 36 bases, in frame from base 1. As encoded in the germline V gene, CDR1 is MNHEY while CDR2 is SVGAGI. Between the V and J ends, shortened by 6 bases and 5 bases respectively, the junction contains 10 bases. TCRbeta CDR3 regions were amplified from genomic DNA using the immunoSEQ Assay, a bias-controlled multiplex PCR. In the authors' own workflow: The number of nucleated cells in each sample was estimated from the amplification of reference gene primers within the assay. To quantify the absolute abundance of each unique TCRbeta CDR3 rearrangement, sequence reads were collapsed and filtered. For each sample, productive Simpson clonality was calculated by taking the square root of Simpson's diversity index across productive rearrangements. TCRdb holds this immuneACCESS table with in-frame rearrangements only. Some clones are missing; in checked studies, unresolved V genes explain under half, and the rest has no known cause. That table gives V, J and clone size, and the DNA gave D and trimming. In this sample the table shows 110,000 or so clones, more than 70% of which occur a single time. The ten largest clones represent approximately 5% of the sample.

The sequence was obtained from a woman aged 55-69 years with COVID-19, enrolled during active disease. The sequencing sample was made of peripheral blood. In this chain, TRBV6-5 is recombined with TRBJ1-1, with the D gene not clear enough to name. The CDR3 protein is CASRGAFTEAFF. At the DNA level, the sequence is TGTGCCAGCAGGGGAGCGTTTACTGAAGCTTTCTTT.